These T cell receptor beta chains were read from a single sample in a study of blood T cell repertoires in COVID-19. Libraries were prepared by immunoSEQ multiplex PCR; TCRdb keeps only in-frame clonotypes and omits some of them. The sample carries 270,000 or so clones, approximately 91% recorded once. Sequenced: PBMCs or T cells enriched from blood (not recorded which). Receptor source: a middle-aged woman with acute COVID-19. The CDR3 runs from the conserved cysteine through the conserved F or W. Each record gives: clone size, J gene, D gene, V gene, CDR3 DNA, CDR3 protein. A D gene is named only where the DNA matches it firmly. The listing skips clone size in some rows; elsewhere it reads once, few, many or a size class.

clone size: .
J gene: TRBJ1-5
D gene: .
V gene: TRBV6-2/TRBV6-3
CDR3 DNA: TGTGCCAGCACCCCCGAGTGGAGCAATCAGCCCCAGCATTTT
CDR3 protein: CASTPEWSNQPQHF

clone size: .
J gene: TRBJ2-3
D gene: .
V gene: TRBV11-1
CDR3 DNA: TGTGCCAGCATCCCAGGGAAGTATGACACAGATACGCAGTATTTT
CDR3 protein: CASIPGKYDTDTQYF

clone size: .
J gene: TRBJ2-1
D gene: TRBD2
V gene: TRBV9
CDR3 DNA: TGTGCCAGCAGCGTACTAGCGGGAGGGCCCCCGGGTGAGCAGTTCTTC
CDR3 protein: CASSVLAGGPPGEQFF

clone size: .
J gene: TRBJ1-3
D gene: .
V gene: TRBV2
CDR3 DNA: TGTGCCAGCAAGTGGGAGGGCGGATCTGGAAACACCATATATTTT
CDR3 protein: CASKWEGGSGNTIYF

clone size: .
J gene: TRBJ2-3
D gene: .
V gene: TRBV29-1
CDR3 DNA: TGCAGCGTTCCGACACATGGCACAGATACGCAGTATTTT
CDR3 protein: CSVPTHGTDTQYF

clone size: .
J gene: TRBJ2-7
D gene: .
V gene: TRBV19
CDR3 DNA: TGTGCCAGTAGCCGCGGTGGTGGAGGGGGGGGCACCTACGAGCAGTACTTC
CDR3 protein: CASSRGGGGGGTYEQYF

clone size: .
J gene: TRBJ1-3
D gene: .
V gene: TRBV5-1
CDR3 DNA: TGCGCCAGCAGCCAATACCCGACAGGCGACTCTGGAAACACCATATATTTT
CDR3 protein: CASSQYPTGDSGNTIYF

clone size: .
J gene: TRBJ2-7
D gene: TRBD2
V gene: TRBV2
CDR3 DNA: TGTGCCAGCAGTGAAGGTAGCGGGAGATTGTACGAGCAGTACTTC
CDR3 protein: CASSEGSGRLYEQYF

clone size: .
J gene: TRBJ1-3
D gene: TRBD1
V gene: TRBV28
CDR3 DNA: TGTGCCAGCGGACAGGGTAGAAACACCATATATTTT
CDR3 protein: CASGQGRNTIYF

clone size: .
J gene: TRBJ2-1
D gene: .
V gene: TRBV28
CDR3 DNA: TGTGCCAGCAGTCTCCCTTGGCGGAATGAGCAGTTCTTC
CDR3 protein: CASSLPWRNEQFF

clone size: .
J gene: TRBJ2-5
D gene: .
V gene: TRBV21-1
CDR3 DNA: TGTGCCAGGGATGACAGGGATTTGGTGGAGACCCAGTACTTC
CDR3 protein: CARDDRDLVETQYF

clone size: once
J gene: TRBJ2-6
D gene: TRBD1
V gene: TRBV5-8
CDR3 DNA: TGTGCCAGCAGCAACCTCCTCGGGACAGCCCAATCTGGGGCCAACGTCCTGACTTTC
CDR3 protein: CASSNLLGTAQSGANVLTF

clone size: once
J gene: TRBJ1-1
D gene: .
V gene: TRBV7-2
CDR3 DNA: TGTGCCAGCAGCTTAGAACGGGGCACTGAAGCTTTCTTT
CDR3 protein: CASSLERGTEAFF

clone size: .
J gene: TRBJ2-5
D gene: .
V gene: TRBV11-2
CDR3 DNA: TGTGCCAGCAGCTTAGACAGGGGCGGGACCCAGTACTTC
CDR3 protein: CASSLDRGGTQYF

clone size: .
J gene: TRBJ1-1
D gene: TRBD1
V gene: TRBV11-2
CDR3 DNA: TGTGCCAGCAGTTTATGGGACAGGGACACTGAAGCTTTCTTT
CDR3 protein: CASSLWDRDTEAFF

clone size: .
J gene: TRBJ2-5
D gene: TRBD1
V gene: TRBV19
CDR3 DNA: TGTGCCATTTCGACAGGGTTCGGGGAGACCCAGTACTTC
CDR3 protein: CAISTGFGETQYF

clone size: .
J gene: TRBJ2-2
D gene: TRBD2
V gene: TRBV19
CDR3 DNA: TGTGCCAGTAGTATAGGTGGAGCGGGGGCCAACACCGGGGAGCTGTTTTTT
CDR3 protein: CASSIGGAGANTGELFF

clone size: few
J gene: TRBJ2-7
D gene: TRBD2
V gene: TRBV28
CDR3 DNA: TGTGCCAGCAGGGCCGGGGGGGTTAACGAGCAGTACTTC
CDR3 protein: CASRAGGVNEQYF

clone size: .
J gene: TRBJ1-5
D gene: .
V gene: TRBV2
CDR3 DNA: TGTGCCAGCGAGGCAGGGGATCAGCCCCAGCATTTT
CDR3 protein: CASEAGDQPQHF

clone size: .
J gene: TRBJ1-2
D gene: .
V gene: TRBV5-4
CDR3 DNA: TGTGCCAGCAGCTCCCCGGGGGGTAACTATGGCTACACCTTC
CDR3 protein: CASSSPGGNYGYTF

clone size: .
J gene: TRBJ1-1
D gene: .
V gene: TRBV7-9
CDR3 DNA: TGTGCCAGCAGCTTAAGCGGTGGGACTGAAGCTTTCTTT
CDR3 protein: CASSLSGGTEAFF

clone size: .
J gene: TRBJ1-4
D gene: .
V gene: TRBV2
CDR3 DNA: TGTGCCAGCTCGGTCCGGGGGGCGTATGAAAAACTGTTTTTT
CDR3 protein: CASSVRGAYEKLFF

clone size: .
J gene: TRBJ1-6
D gene: TRBD1
V gene: TRBV12-5
CDR3 DNA: TGTGCTAGTGCCCTGGGACAGGGGGTTTCACCCCTCCACTTT
CDR3 protein: CASALGQGVSPLHF

clone size: .
J gene: TRBJ2-1
D gene: .
V gene: TRBV19
CDR3 DNA: TGTGCCAGTAGTAGCGGGAGTACAGGGGGGGAGCAGTTCTTC
CDR3 protein: CASSSGSTGGEQFF

clone size: .
J gene: TRBJ1-5
D gene: TRBD1
V gene: TRBV19
CDR3 DNA: TGTGCCAGTAGTTGGCAGGGGGCTCAGCCCCAGCATTTT
CDR3 protein: CASSWQGAQPQHF

clone size: .
J gene: TRBJ1-3
D gene: .
V gene: TRBV3-1/TRBV3-2
CDR3 DNA: TGTGCCAGCAGCCAGGGGGCACTTGGAAACACCATATATTTT
CDR3 protein: CASSQGALGNTIYF

clone size: .
J gene: TRBJ2-2
D gene: TRBD2
V gene: TRBV5-8
CDR3 DNA: TGTGCCAGCAGCTTGGCGGTAGGGACTAGCGGGAGGCTCGGCACCGGGGAGCTGTTTTTT
CDR3 protein: CASSLAVGTSGRLGTGELFF

clone size: .
J gene: TRBJ1-3
D gene: .
V gene: TRBV7-9
CDR3 DNA: TGTGCCAGCAGCGCGTGGAGGAGTAGCGCTGGAAACACCATATATTTT
CDR3 protein: CASSAWRSSAGNTIYF

clone size: .
J gene: TRBJ2-7
D gene: .
V gene: TRBV5-4
CDR3 DNA: TGTGCCAGCAGCCCTGTGGGTCTGGGGGCCCAACGTGAGCAGTACTTC
CDR3 protein: CASSPVGLGAQREQYF

clone size: .
J gene: TRBJ1-1
D gene: TRBD1
V gene: TRBV7-2
CDR3 DNA: TGTGCCAGCAGCTCCCAATCGACAGGGATGAACACTGAAGCTTTCTTT
CDR3 protein: CASSSQSTGMNTEAFF

clone size: once
J gene: TRBJ1-2
D gene: .
V gene: TRBV27
CDR3 DNA: TGTGCCAGCAGCCATCGGTCCGACAGCCCGACATACTATGGCTACACCTTC
CDR3 protein: CASSHRSDSPTYYGYTF

clone size: .
J gene: TRBJ2-1
D gene: .
V gene: TRBV9
CDR3 DNA: TGTGCCAGCAGCGTAGACGGGGTACGGGGGAATGAGCAGTTCTTC
CDR3 protein: CASSVDGVRGNEQFF

clone size: .
J gene: TRBJ1-4
D gene: .
V gene: TRBV5-6
CDR3 DNA: TGTGCCAGCAGCTTGTTGGAGCCGAATGAAAAACTGTTTTTT
CDR3 protein: CASSLLEPNEKLFF

clone size: .
J gene: TRBJ2-1
D gene: TRBD1
V gene: TRBV5-6
CDR3 DNA: TGTGCCAGCAGCACCATGACAGGGAACAATGAGCAGTTCTTC
CDR3 protein: CASSTMTGNNEQFF

clone size: .
J gene: TRBJ2-1
D gene: TRBD1
V gene: TRBV6-5
CDR3 DNA: TGTGCCTCCCGACAGGGGAGAAACAATGAGCAGTTCTTC
CDR3 protein: CASRQGRNNEQFF

clone size: .
J gene: TRBJ2-3
D gene: TRBD1
V gene: TRBV9
CDR3 DNA: TGTGCCAGCAGCGTAGAGGGGGCTGGATCAGATACGCAGTATTTT
CDR3 protein: CASSVEGAGSDTQYF

clone size: .
J gene: TRBJ2-5
D gene: TRBD2
V gene: TRBV7-6
CDR3 DNA: TGTGCCAGCAGCTTTAGGGACTCACCGGGGGGGACCCAGTACTTC
CDR3 protein: CASSFRDSPGGTQYF

clone size: .
J gene: TRBJ2-2
D gene: .
V gene: TRBV4-3
CDR3 DNA: TGCGCCAGCAGTCGACTAACCGGGGCCGGGGAGCTGTTTTTT
CDR3 protein: CASSRLTGAGELFF

clone size: .
J gene: TRBJ2-4
D gene: TRBD2
V gene: TRBV6-5
CDR3 DNA: TGTGCCAGCAGTTACGCCGCGGGAGTAGGAAACATTCAGTACTTC
CDR3 protein: CASSYAAGVGNIQYF

clone size: .
J gene: TRBJ2-5
D gene: TRBD2
V gene: TRBV7-9
CDR3 DNA: TGTGCCAGCAGCTCTACGACTAGCGGGAAAGAAGAGACCCAGTACTTC
CDR3 protein: CASSSTTSGKEETQYF

clone size: .
J gene: TRBJ2-1
D gene: TRBD2
V gene: TRBV6-5
CDR3 DNA: TGTGCCAGCAAAGCGGGGGGGCCTGTATCCAATGAGCAGTTCTTC
CDR3 protein: CASKAGGPVSNEQFF

clone size: .
J gene: TRBJ2-7
D gene: TRBD2
V gene: TRBV4-3
CDR3 DNA: TGCGCCAGCAGCCAAGACACCGCGGGAGAACCCCCCGAGCAGTACTTC
CDR3 protein: CASSQDTAGEPPEQYF

clone size: once
J gene: TRBJ2-7
D gene: TRBD2
V gene: TRBV28
CDR3 DNA: TGTGCCAGCAGCTCGACTAGCGGAGTGTACGAGCAGTACTTC
CDR3 protein: CASSSTSGVYEQYF

clone size: .
J gene: TRBJ1-1
D gene: .
V gene: TRBV2
CDR3 DNA: TGTGCCAGCAGTGAAGCGCTTGGGGGGATCACTGAAGCTTTCTTT
CDR3 protein: CASSEALGGITEAFF

clone size: .
J gene: TRBJ2-5
D gene: .
V gene: TRBV15
CDR3 DNA: TGTGCCACCAGGAAACCTGGACTGGGAGAGACCCAGTACTTC
CDR3 protein: CATRKPGLGETQYF

clone size: .
J gene: TRBJ2-5
D gene: .
V gene: TRBV6-2/TRBV6-3
CDR3 DNA: TGTGCCAGCAGCTCCTACTTAAAAGAGACCCAGTACTTC
CDR3 protein: CASSSYLKETQYF

clone size: once
J gene: TRBJ1-1
D gene: TRBD1
V gene: TRBV11-2
CDR3 DNA: TGTGCCAGCAGCTTAAACCAGGGGGCACGGGGCACTGAAGCTTTCTTT
CDR3 protein: CASSLNQGARGTEAFF

clone size: .
J gene: TRBJ2-3
D gene: .
V gene: TRBV4-1
CDR3 DNA: TGCGCCAGCAGCCAAGAACCCGGTACGGTGGATACGCAGTATTTT
CDR3 protein: CASSQEPGTVDTQYF

clone size: .
J gene: TRBJ1-2
D gene: .
V gene: TRBV6-5
CDR3 DNA: TGTGCCAGCAGTCCCATCCCACTCGGGAACTATGGCTACACCTTC
CDR3 protein: CASSPIPLGNYGYTF

clone size: .
J gene: TRBJ2-7
D gene: .
V gene: TRBV5-1
CDR3 DNA: TGCGCCAGCAGCCCCTTCGGGTACGAGCAGTACTTC
CDR3 protein: CASSPFGYEQYF